This section outlines one T cell receptor beta chain sequence together with its context. Original analysis: The authors estimated nucleated cell counts from reference gene primer amplification. TCRdb's table, derived via immunoSEQ multiplex PCR, lists solely in-frame clones and lacks some. Clone size and the V and J calls come from that table; the DNA yielded D and trimming. The sample lists some 80,000 clones; roughly 90% were seen once. The sample belongs to a study of blood T cell repertoires in COVID-19. Study-level background: Samples taken during acute and convalescent COVID-19 were collected in the United States, Italy and Spain. Sample material is recorded as cDNA or gDNA derived from T cells, B-cell-depleted T cells, or PBMCs.

The CDR3 loop spans 13 amino acids. Germline CDR1 MGHRA, CDR2 YSYEKL. Deletions cut 4 bases from V and 5 bases from J, with 11 bases between. The sequence was obtained from a human donor in a cohort sampled during active COVID-19. The sample comprised peripheral blood. The J gene is TRBJ1-2, the V gene TRBV4-1, with D perhaps TRBD1 (5 bases). The CDR3 spells CASSPGDRYGYTF. The DNA of the CDR3 is TGCGCCAGCAGCCCGGGGGATCGGTATGGCTACACCTTC.